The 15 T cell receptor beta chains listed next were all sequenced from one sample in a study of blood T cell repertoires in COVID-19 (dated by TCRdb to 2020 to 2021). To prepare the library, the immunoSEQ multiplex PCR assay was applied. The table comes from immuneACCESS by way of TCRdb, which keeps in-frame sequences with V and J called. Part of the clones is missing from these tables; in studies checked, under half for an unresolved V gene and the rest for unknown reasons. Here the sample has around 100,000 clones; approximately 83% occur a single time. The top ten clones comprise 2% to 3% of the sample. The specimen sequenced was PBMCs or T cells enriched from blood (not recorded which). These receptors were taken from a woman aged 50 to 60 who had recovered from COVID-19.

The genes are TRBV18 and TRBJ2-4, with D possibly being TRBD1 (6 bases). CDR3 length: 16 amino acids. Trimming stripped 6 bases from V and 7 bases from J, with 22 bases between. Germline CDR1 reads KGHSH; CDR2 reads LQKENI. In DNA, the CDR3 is TGTGCCAGCTCCGTAGGGATACAGGGTATAGGGAACATTCAGTACTTC. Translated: CASSVGIQGIGNIQYF.

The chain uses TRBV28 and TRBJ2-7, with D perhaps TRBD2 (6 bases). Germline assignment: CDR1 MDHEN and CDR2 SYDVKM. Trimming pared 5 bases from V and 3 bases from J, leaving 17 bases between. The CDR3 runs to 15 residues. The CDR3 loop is CASSVAGTLSYEQYF. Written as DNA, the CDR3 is TGTGCCAGCAGTGTCGCCGGGACTCTTAGCTACGAGCAGTACTTC.

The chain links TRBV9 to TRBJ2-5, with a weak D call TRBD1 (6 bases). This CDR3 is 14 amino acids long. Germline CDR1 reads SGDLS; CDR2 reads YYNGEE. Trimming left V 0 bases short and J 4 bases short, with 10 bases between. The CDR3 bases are TGTGCCAGCAGCGTAGAGGGGGTGGGAGAGACCCAGTACTTC. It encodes CASSVEGVGETQYF.

The CDR3 here is CASSSGQSDGSDTQYF. The DNA of the CDR3 is TGTGCCAGCAGTAGCGGGCAGTCGGACGGGTCAGATACGCAGTATTTT. The J gene is TRBJ2-3, the V gene TRBV2; D might be TRBD2 (6 bases). Deletions cut 5 bases from V and 4 bases from J, with 19 bases between. Germline values: CDR1 SNHLY, CDR2 FYNNEI. The CDR3 runs 16 residues.

This CDR3 reads CASRHTSDEQFF. The CDR3 DNA is TGTGCCAGCAGACATACTAGCGATGAGCAGTTCTTC. The chain couples TRBV3-1 (or the pseudogene TRBV3-2) to TRBJ2-1; 7 bases are shared with TRBD2. The length of the CDR3 is 12 residues. Germline V gene data show CDR1 as LGHDT and CDR2 as YNNKEL (reference sequence). V lost 6 bases to trimming and J lost 8 bases; unmatched junction nucleotides: 4.

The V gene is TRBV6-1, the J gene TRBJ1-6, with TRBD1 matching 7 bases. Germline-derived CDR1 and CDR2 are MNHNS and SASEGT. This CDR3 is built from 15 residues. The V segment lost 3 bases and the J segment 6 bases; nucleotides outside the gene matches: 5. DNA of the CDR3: TGTGCCAGCAGTGAGGACAGGCAACTTAATTCACCCCTCCACTTT. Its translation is CASSEDRQLNSPLHF.

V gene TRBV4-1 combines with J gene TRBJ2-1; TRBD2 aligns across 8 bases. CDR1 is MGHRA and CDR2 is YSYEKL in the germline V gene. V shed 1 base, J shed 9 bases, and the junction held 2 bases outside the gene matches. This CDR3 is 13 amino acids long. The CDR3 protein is CASSQVGLAEQFF. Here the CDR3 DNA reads TGCGCCAGCAGCCAAGTTGGACTAGCTGAGCAGTTCTTC.

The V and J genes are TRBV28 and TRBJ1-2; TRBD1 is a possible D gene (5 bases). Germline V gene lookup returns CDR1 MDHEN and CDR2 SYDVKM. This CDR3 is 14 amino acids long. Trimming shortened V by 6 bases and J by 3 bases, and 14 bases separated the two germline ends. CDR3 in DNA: TGTGCCAGCAGAACGACAGTTGGAGACTATGGCTACACCTTC. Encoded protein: CASRTTVGDYGYTF.

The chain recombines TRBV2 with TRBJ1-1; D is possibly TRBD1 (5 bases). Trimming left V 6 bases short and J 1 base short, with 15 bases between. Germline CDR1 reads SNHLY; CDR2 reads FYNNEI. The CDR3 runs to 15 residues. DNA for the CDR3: TGTGCCAGCAGCCTTGGGGACTTCGGGAACACTGAAGCTTTCTTT. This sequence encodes CASSLGDFGNTEAFF.

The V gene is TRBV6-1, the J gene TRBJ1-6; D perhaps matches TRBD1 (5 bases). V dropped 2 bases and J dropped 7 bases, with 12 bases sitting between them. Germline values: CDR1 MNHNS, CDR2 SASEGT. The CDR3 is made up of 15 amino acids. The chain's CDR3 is CASSEQGRVNSPLHF. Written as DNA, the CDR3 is TGTGCCAGCAGTGAACAAGGCAGGGTGAATTCACCCCTCCACTTT.

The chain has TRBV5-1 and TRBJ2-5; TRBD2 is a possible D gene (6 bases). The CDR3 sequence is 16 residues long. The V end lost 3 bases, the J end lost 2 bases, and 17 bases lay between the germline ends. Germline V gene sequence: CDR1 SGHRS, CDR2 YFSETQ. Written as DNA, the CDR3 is TGCGCCAGCAGCTCGGGTGATTTTAGCGGTCAAGAGACCCAGTACTTC. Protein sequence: CASSSGDFSGQETQYF.

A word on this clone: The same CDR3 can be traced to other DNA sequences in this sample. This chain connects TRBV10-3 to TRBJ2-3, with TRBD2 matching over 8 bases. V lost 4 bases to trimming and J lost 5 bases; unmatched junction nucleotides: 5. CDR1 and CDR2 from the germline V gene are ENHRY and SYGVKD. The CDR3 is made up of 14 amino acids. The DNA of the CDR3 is TGTGCCATCAGTGTCGAGCGGGGGCTAGATACGCAGTATTTT. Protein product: CAISVERGLDTQYF.

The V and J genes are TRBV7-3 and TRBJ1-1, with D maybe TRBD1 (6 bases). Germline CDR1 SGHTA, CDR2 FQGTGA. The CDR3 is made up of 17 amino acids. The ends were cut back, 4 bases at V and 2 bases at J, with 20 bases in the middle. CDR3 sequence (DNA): TGTGCCAGCAGCTCCCAACCCACAGGGATCTCCAACACTGAAGCTTTCTTT. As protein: CASSSQPTGISNTEAFF.

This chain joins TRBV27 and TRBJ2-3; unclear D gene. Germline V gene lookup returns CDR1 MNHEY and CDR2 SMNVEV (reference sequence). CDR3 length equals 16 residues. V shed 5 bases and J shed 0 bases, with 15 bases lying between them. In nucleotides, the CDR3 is TGTGCCAGCAGTCCTTTATTACCGACTAGCACAGATACGCAGTATTTT. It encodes CASSPLLPTSTDTQYF.

The CDR3 loop is CASSPIESPYGYTF. The CDR3 coding sequence is TGTGCCAGCAGCCCGATCGAGTCTCCCTATGGCTACACCTTC. The chain recombines TRBV5-8 with TRBJ1-2, with D unresolved. In germline, CDR1 is SGHTS, CDR2 YDEGEE. Trimming took 4 bases from V and 4 from J, leaving 14 bases between them. The CDR3 consists of 14 residues.